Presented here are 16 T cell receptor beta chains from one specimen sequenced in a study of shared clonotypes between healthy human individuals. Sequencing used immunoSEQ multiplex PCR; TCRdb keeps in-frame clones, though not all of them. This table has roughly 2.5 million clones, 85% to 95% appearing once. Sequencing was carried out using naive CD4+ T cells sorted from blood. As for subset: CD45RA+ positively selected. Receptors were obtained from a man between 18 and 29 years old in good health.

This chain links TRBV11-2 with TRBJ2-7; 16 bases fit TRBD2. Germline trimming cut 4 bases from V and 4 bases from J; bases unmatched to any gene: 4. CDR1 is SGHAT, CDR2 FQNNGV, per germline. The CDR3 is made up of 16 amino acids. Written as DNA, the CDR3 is TGTGCCAGCAGCTCGGGACTAGCGGGGGGGTGGTACGAGCAGTACTTC. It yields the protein CASSSGLAGGWYEQYF.

The CDR3 region has the DNA TGTGCCATTTATGAGACGGGAGAGGGCTATGGCTACACCTTC. As protein: CAIYETGEGYGYTF. The chain links TRBV10-3 to TRBJ1-2, with D unresolved. Germline CDR1 and CDR2: ENHRY and SYGVKD. The CDR3 consists of 14 residues. With 9 bases removed from V and 4 bases from J, the gap between germline ends came to 18 bases.

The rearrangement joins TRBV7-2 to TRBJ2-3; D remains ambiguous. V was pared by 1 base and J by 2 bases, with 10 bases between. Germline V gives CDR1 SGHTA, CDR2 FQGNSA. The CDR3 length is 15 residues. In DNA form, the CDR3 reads TGTGCCAGCAGCTTAGTTTTGGTTATCACAGATACGCAGTATTTT. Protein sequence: CASSLVLVITDTQYF.

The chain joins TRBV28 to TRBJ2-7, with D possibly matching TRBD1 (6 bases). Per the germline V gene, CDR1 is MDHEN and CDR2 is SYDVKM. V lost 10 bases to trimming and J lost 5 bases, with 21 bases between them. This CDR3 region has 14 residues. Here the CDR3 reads CATLGAQETHEQYF. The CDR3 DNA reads TGTGCCACCTTGGGGGCGCAGGAAACCCACGAGCAGTACTTC.

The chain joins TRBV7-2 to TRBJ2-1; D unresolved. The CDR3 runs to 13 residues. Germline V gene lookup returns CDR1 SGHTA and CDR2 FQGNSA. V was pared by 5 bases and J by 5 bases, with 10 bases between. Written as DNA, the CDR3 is TGTGCCAGCAGCCCACCGGCGGACAATGAGCAGTTCTTC. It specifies CASSPPADNEQFF.

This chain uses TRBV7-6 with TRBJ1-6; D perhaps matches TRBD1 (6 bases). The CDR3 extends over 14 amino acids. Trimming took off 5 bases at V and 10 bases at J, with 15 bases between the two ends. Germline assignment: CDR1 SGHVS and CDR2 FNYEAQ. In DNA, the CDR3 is TGTGCCAGCAGCCGGGACATATCGGGATCACCCCTCCACTTT. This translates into CASSRDISGSPLHF.

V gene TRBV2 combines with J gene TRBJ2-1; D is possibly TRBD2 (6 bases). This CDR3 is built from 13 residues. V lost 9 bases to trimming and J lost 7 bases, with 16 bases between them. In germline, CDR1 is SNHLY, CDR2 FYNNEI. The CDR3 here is CAREGLRRNEQFF. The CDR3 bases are TGTGCCAGGGAGGGCCTCAGGCGGAATGAGCAGTTCTTC.

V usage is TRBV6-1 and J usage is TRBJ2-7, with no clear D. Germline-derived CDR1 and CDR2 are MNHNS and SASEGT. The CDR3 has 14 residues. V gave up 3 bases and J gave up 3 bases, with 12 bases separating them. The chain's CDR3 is CASSDSGLHYEQYF. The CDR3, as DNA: TGTGCCAGCAGTGATTCGGGCCTTCACTACGAGCAGTACTTC.

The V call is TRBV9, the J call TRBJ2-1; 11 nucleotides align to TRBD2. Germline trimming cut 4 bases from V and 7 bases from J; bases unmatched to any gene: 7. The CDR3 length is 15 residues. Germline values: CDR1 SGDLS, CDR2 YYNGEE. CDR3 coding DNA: TGTGCCAGCAGCTCGACTAGCGGGGCTTATAATGAGCAGTTCTTC. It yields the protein CASSSTSGAYNEQFF.

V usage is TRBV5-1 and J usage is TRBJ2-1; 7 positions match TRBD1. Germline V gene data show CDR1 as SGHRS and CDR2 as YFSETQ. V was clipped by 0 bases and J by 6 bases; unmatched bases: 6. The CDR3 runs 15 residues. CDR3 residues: CASSLGTGGSNEQFF. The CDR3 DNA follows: TGCGCCAGCAGCTTGGGGACAGGAGGATCCAATGAGCAGTTCTTC.

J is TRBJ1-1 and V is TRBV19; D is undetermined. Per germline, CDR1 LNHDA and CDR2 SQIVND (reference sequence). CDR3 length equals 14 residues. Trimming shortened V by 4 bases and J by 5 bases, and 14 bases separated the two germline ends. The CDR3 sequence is CASSRFGSYTEAFF. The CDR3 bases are TGTGCCAGTAGTAGATTTGGGAGTTATACTGAAGCTTTCTTT.

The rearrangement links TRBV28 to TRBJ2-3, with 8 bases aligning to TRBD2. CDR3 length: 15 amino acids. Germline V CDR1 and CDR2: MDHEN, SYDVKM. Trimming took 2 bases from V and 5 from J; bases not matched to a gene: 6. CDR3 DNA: TGTGCCAGCAGTTTAGGCGGGGGGCGGGTAGATACGCAGTATTTT. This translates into CASSLGGGRVDTQYF.

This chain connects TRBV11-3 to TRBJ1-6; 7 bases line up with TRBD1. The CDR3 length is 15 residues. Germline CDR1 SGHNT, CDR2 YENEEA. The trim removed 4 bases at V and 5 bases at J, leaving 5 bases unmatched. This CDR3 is CASSSPGQNNSPLHF. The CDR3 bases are TGTGCCAGCAGCTCGCCGGGACAGAATAATTCACCCCTCCACTTT.

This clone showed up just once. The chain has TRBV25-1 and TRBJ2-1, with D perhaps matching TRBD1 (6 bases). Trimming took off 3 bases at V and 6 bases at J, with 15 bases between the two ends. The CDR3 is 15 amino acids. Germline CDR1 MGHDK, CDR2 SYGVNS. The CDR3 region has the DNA TGTGCCAGCAGTGAGTCCGTCAGAGGGGGCAATGAGCAGTTCTTC. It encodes CASSESVRGGNEQFF.

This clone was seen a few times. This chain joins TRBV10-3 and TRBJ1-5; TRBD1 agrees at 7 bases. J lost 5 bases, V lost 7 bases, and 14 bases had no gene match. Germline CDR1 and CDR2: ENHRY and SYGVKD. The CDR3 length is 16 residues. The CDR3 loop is CAITREGQSPDQPQHF. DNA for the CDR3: TGTGCCATCACCCGCGAGGGACAGTCGCCGGATCAGCCCCAGCATTTT.

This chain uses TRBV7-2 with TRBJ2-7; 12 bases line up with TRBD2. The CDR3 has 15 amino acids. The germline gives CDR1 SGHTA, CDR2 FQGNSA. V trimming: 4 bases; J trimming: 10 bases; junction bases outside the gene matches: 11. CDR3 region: CASSSLAGGPSEQYF. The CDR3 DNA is TGTGCCAGCAGCTCGCTAGCGGGAGGGCCTTCGGAACAGTACTTC.